The T cell receptor (beta chain) under discussion was sequenced for a study of blood T cells in healthy people across ages. Sample-barcoded 5' priming and a J-beta primer mix drove a second PCR of 7 to 11 cycles. Each cDNA molecule was tagged by a template-switch adaptor that had 12 random nucleotides. A single record per CDR3 protein comes from TCRdb applying MiXCR to the 5' RACE reads. The repertoire holds about 570,000 distinct CDR3 sequences, with roughly 29% as singletons. The ends were cut back, 1 base at V and 7 bases at J, with 17 bases in the middle. The CDR3 contains 15 residues. Germline V gene sequence: CDR1 SGHRS, CDR2 YFSETQ. There were healthy Caucasian individuals from Russia, aged about 6 to 100, serving as donors.

Sequencing was done on a sample of blood. This chain connects TRBV5-1 to TRBJ2-5, with a tentative D call TRBD1 (7 bases). The sequence was obtained from a woman in her seventies in good health. DNA for the CDR3: TGCGCCAGCAGCTTGATCGGCGGGACAGAAGGGACCCAGTACTTC. Protein product: CASSLIGGTEGTQYF.